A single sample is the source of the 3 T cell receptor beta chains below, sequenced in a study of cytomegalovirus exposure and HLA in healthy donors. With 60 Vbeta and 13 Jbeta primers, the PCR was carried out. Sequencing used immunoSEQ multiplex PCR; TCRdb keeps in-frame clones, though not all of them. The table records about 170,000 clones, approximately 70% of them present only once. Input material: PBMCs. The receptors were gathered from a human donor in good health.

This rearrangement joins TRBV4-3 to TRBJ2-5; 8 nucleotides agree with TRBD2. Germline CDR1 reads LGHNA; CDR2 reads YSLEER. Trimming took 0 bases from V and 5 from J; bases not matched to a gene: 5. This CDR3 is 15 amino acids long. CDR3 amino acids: CASSQDRGGVETQYF. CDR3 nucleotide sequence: TGCGCCAGCAGCCAAGATCGGGGGGGGGTGGAGACCCAGTACTTC.

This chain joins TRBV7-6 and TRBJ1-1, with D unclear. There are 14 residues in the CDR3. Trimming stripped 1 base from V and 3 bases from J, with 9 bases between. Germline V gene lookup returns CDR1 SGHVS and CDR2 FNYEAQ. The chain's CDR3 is CASSLGRGYTEAFF. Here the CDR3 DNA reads TGTGCCAGCAGCTTAGGCCGGGGATACACTGAAGCTTTCTTT.

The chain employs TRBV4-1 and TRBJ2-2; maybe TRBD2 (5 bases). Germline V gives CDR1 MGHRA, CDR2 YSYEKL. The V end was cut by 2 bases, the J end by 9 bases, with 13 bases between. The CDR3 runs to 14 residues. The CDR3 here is CASSQLEGSRELFF. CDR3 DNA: TGCGCCAGCAGCCAACTAGAAGGGAGCCGGGAGCTGTTTTTT.